The 21 T cell receptor beta chains given below trace back to one sample, sequenced in a study of Graves' ophthalmopathy and Graves' hyperthyroidism. Researchers took RNA transcripts and amplified TCR beta CDR3 regions from them. Scientists carried out first-round RT-PCR using HTBI primers and then a second-round multiplex PCR. TCRdb reanalysed the multiplex PCR reads using MiXCR and keeps one entry per CDR3 protein. This table holds about 620,000 distinct CDR3 sequences, 22% found once. The source material was peripheral blood. Every receptor here comes from a woman aged 18-29 years with stable Graves' hyperthyroidism. Some clones in this sample may be carry-over from other donors' samples.

This clonotype was seen many times. The chain links TRBV6-1 to TRBJ2-3; a weak D match, TRBD2 (7 bases). This CDR3 has 18 residues. CDR1 and CDR2 (germline): MNHNS, SASEGT. Trimming left V 4 bases short and J 5 bases short, with 25 bases between. The chain's CDR3 is CASSGGLAGEGSLDTQYF. DNA of the CDR3: TGTGCCAGCAGTGGGGGGCTGGCGGGAGAGGGGAGCTTAGATACGCAGTATTTT.

Ten or more counts support this clonotype. The chain combines TRBV7-2 with TRBJ2-5; D is uncertain. The CDR3 length is 14 residues. The V and J ends lost 5 bases and 5 bases respectively, with 15 bases between them. Germline CDR1 reads SGHTA; CDR2 reads FQGNSA. In DNA, the CDR3 is TGTGCCAGCAGCCCCCGGTGGTCACGGGAGACCCAGTACTTC. Protein product: CASSPRWSRETQYF.

This clonotype was picked up many times. This chain connects TRBV12-3 or TRBV12-4 to TRBJ2-5; TRBD2 aligns across 7 bases. After removal of 6 bases from V and 4 bases from J, the junction contained 8 bases not matched to a gene. This CDR3 has 14 amino acids. The CDR3 coding sequence is TGTGCCAGCAGCCCCCAGCGGGACGGAGAGACCCAGTACTTC. This gives the protein CASSPQRDGETQYF.

The CDR3 DNA sequence: TGTGCCAGCACCGGGATGGGGGACGGAACCTACGAGCAGTACTTC. Translating gives CASTGMGDGTYEQYF. This chain connects TRBV25-1 to TRBJ2-7; D could derive from TRBD1 or TRBD2 (5 bases each). This CDR3 contains 15 residues. With 7 bases removed from V and 2 bases from J, the gap between germline ends came to 18 bases. CDR1 and CDR2 (germline): MGHDK, SYGVNS.

This clonotype was found many times. The rearrangement joins TRBV19 to TRBJ1-5, with D hard to call. With 6 bases removed from V and 3 bases from J, the gap between germline ends came to 6 bases. CDR3 size: 12 residues. Germline CDR1 LNHDA, CDR2 SQIVND (reference sequence). The CDR3 region has the DNA TGTGCCAGTAGGGGGATCAATCAGCCCCAGCATTTT. It is translated as CASRGINQPQHF.

This clonotype has at least ten counts. The chain combines TRBV4-1 with TRBJ2-5, with D unresolved. Germline V lookup: CDR1 MGHRA, CDR2 YSYEKL. This CDR3 is 13 amino acids long. V shed 3 bases and J shed 2 bases, with 7 bases lying between them. The CDR3 DNA sequence: TGCGCCAGCAGCCAGTGGGCGCAAGAGACCCAGTACTTC. Amino acid sequence: CASSQWAQETQYF.

The table lists this clonotype with a few counts. This chain joins TRBV28 and TRBJ2-4; 8 bases match TRBD1. The V and J ends lost 6 bases and 0 bases, in that order; junction bases with no gene match: 4. The germline CDR1 and CDR2 sequences are MDHEN and SYDVKM. The CDR3 has 15 residues. CDR3 bases: TGTGCCAGCAGCCAGGGGGCTTCAGCCAAAAACATTCAGTACTTC. Its protein is CASSQGASAKNIQYF. The full variable domain, rest sourced from reference TRBV28 and TRBJ2-4, is DVKVTQSSRYLVKRTGEKVFLECVQDMDHENMFWYRQDPGLGLRLIYFSYDVKMKEKGDIPEGYSVSREKKERFSLILESASTNQTSMYLCASSQGASAKNIQYFGAGTRLSVL.

This clonotype showed up many times. J is TRBJ2-5 and V is TRBV2, with D maybe TRBD1 (5 bases). The germline gives CDR1 SNHLY, CDR2 FYNNEI. The CDR3 loop spans 16 amino acids. V lost 0 bases and J 1 base, leaving 12 bases between the germline ends. The CDR3 reads CASSEALGQVQETQYF. The CDR3 nucleotides read TGTGCCAGCAGTGAAGCGCTGGGGCAGGTCCAAGAGACCCAGTACTTC.

This clonotype was seen many times. This chain joins TRBV15 and TRBJ1-3, with 7 nucleotides matching TRBD1. The CDR3 consists of 17 residues. Germline-derived CDR1 and CDR2 are LNHNV and YYDKDF (reference sequence). The V segment lost 2 bases and the J segment 0 bases; nucleotides outside the gene matches: 7. The CDR3 region has the DNA TGTGCCACCAGCAGAAATGTCGGGACAGCCTCTGGAAACACCATATATTTT. This translates into CATSRNVGTASGNTIYF.

The sample holds many counts of this clonotype. The chain carries TRBV11-2 and TRBJ2-7; no clear D gene. The CDR3 covers 14 residues. V gave up 3 bases and J gave up 1 base, with 10 bases separating them. CDR1 is SGHAT, CDR2 FQNNGV, per germline. CDR3 amino acids: CASSLTYGSYEQYF. CDR3 coding DNA: TGTGCCAGCAGCTTGACGTACGGTTCCTACGAGCAGTACTTC.

This clonotype showed up just a few times. This sequence joins TRBV9 and TRBJ2-2, with 7 bases lining up with TRBD1. V gave up 4 bases and J gave up 7 bases; unmatched junction bases: 10. Germline V gene sequence: CDR1 SGDLS, CDR2 YYNGEE. The CDR3 loop spans 15 amino acids. CDR3 nucleotides: TGTGCCAGCAGCTTCGACAGGGAACGTAACGGGGAGCTGTTTTTT. This sequence encodes CASSFDRERNGELFF.

This chain joins TRBV6-2 or TRBV6-3 and TRBJ2-7; 9 bases fit TRBD1. Trimming cost V 8 bases and J 5 bases; bases outside gene matches: 13. Germline CDR1 and CDR2: MNHEY and SVGEGT. This CDR3 contains 15 residues. CDR3 in amino acids: CASAVSRTGVHEQYF. CDR3 nucleotide sequence: TGTGCCAGCGCCGTCAGTAGGACAGGGGTCCACGAGCAGTACTTC.

The chain uses TRBV20-1 and TRBJ1-1; no clear D. CDR1 is DFQATT, CDR2 SNEGSKA, per germline (reference sequence). CDR3 size: 13 residues. V lost 8 bases and J 4 bases, leaving 17 bases between the germline ends. Written as DNA, the CDR3 is TGCAGTCCACGTGGAGGGCCGAGCACTGAAGCTTTCTTT. Translated: CSPRGGPSTEAFF.

This chain uses TRBV12-3 or TRBV12-4 with TRBJ2-2; tentatively, D is TRBD1 (5 bases). The CDR3 sequence is 14 residues long. With 7 bases removed from V and 4 bases from J, the gap between germline ends came to 13 bases. CDR3 coding DNA: TGTGCCAGCACCCTGACAGTGCTCACCGGGGAGCTGTTTTTT. Translating it yields CASTLTVLTGELFF.

This clonotype appeared a few times. The rearrangement uses TRBV30 and TRBJ1-5; D is possibly TRBD1 (5 bases). Looked up from germline, CDR1 is GTSNPN and CDR2 is SVGIG (reference sequence). This CDR3 comprises 13 residues. Trimming pared 1 base from V and 7 bases from J, leaving 11 bases between. In DNA form, the CDR3 reads TGTGCCTGGAGTGCGGGGGTACGACAGCCCCAGCATTTT. Translation gives CAWSAGVRQPQHF.

Note on this clonotype: A much more abundant neighbour one base away suggests this may be a read error. The chain combines TRBV18 with TRBJ1-1, with D possibly matching TRBD1 (6 bases). Germline V gene data show CDR1 as KGHSH and CDR2 as LQKENI. CDR3 length: 13 residues. CDR3 coding DNA: TGTGCCAGCTCACGGGACACGAACACTGAAGCTTGCTTT. Translated: CASSRDTNTEACF.

The V and J genes are TRBV7-8 and TRBJ2-7; possible D gene TRBD1, 5 bases. The CDR3 runs 13 residues. With 5 bases removed from V and 3 bases from J, the gap between germline ends came to 11 bases. CDR1 is SGHVS, CDR2 FQNEAQ, per germline. The CDR3 coding sequence is TGTGCCAGCAGCCAACCTCAGGGCTACGAGCAGTACTTC. This sequence encodes CASSQPQGYEQYF.

This clonotype was counted at least ten times. The gene calls are TRBV18 and TRBJ2-7; 9 nucleotides match TRBD1. From germline, CDR1 is KGHSH and CDR2 LQKENI. The V gene end was trimmed by 1 base and the J gene end by 5 bases; junction bases not matched to a gene: 6. This CDR3 region has 15 residues. CDR3 DNA: TGTGCCAGCTCACCACAAGGACAGGGGACCCACGAGCAGTACTTC. Translated: CASSPQGQGTHEQYF.

The genes are TRBV10-3 and TRBJ2-2, with 14 positions matching TRBD2. CDR1 is ENHRY and CDR2 is SYGVKD in the germline V gene. The V gene end was trimmed by 11 bases and the J gene end by 0 bases; junction bases not matched to a gene: 8. This CDR3 region has 17 residues. CDR3 in DNA: TGTGCCTTTCGGACTAGCGGGGGGACCGCGAACACCGGGGAGCTGTTTTTT. Amino acid sequence: CAFRTSGGTANTGELFF.

This clonotype has a count of ten or more. The V call is TRBV11-2, the J call TRBJ1-2; 10 positions match TRBD1. The CDR3 runs to 16 residues. Per the germline V gene, CDR1 is SGHAT and CDR2 is FQNNGV. V lost 4 bases and J lost 8; bases outside the gene matches: 13. Here the CDR3 reads CASSSYSDRGRGGYTF. CDR3 in DNA: TGTGCCAGCAGCTCTTATTCAGACAGGGGGCGAGGAGGCTACACCTTC.

V usage is TRBV11-2 and J usage is TRBJ1-2; 7 bases fit TRBD1. From germline, CDR1 is SGHAT and CDR2 FQNNGV. CDR3 length: 14 amino acids. The junction had 5 bases not matched to a gene; V was cut back by 5 bases and J by 2 bases. CDR3 amino acids: CASSPDRLNYGYTF. The DNA for the CDR3 is TGTGCCAGCAGCCCGGACAGGCTGAACTATGGCTACACCTTC.